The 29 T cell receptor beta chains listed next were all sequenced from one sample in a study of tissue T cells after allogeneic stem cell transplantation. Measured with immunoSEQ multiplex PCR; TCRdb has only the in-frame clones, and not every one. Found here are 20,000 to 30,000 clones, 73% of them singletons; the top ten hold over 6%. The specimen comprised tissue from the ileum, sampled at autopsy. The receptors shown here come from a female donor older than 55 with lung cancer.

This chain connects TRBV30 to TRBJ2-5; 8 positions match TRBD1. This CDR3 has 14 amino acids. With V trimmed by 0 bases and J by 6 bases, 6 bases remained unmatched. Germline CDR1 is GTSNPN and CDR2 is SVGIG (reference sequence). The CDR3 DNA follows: TGTGCCTGGAGTGTGGAACAGGGGGTAAAGACCCAGTACTTC. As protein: CAWSVEQGVKTQYF.

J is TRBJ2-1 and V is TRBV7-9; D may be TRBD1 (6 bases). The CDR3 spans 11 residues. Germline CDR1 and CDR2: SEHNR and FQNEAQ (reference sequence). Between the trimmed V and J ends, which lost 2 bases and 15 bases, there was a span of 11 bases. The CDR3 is CASSLKGDRFF. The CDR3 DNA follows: TGTGCCAGCAGCTTAAAGGGGGATAGGTTCTTC.

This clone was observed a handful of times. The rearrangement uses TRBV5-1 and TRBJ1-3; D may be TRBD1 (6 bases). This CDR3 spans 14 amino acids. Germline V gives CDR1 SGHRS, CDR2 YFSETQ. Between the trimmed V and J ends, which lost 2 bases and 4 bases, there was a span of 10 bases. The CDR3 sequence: CASSFGGGGNTIYF. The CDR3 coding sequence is TGCGCCAGCAGCTTCGGTGGGGGCGGAAACACCATATATTTT.

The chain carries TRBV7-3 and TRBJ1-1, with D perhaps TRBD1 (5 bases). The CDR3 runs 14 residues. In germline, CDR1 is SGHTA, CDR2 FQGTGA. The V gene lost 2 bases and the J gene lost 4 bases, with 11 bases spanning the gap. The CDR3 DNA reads TGTGCCAGCAGCTTAGCAGGGCTTAGCACTGAAGCTTTCTTT. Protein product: CASSLAGLSTEAFF.

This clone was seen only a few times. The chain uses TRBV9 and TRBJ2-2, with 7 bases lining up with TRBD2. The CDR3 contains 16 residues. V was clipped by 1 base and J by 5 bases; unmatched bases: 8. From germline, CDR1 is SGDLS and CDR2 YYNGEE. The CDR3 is CASSVSALAPTGELFF. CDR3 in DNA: TGTGCCAGCAGCGTATCGGCACTAGCGCCGACCGGGGAGCTGTTTTTT.

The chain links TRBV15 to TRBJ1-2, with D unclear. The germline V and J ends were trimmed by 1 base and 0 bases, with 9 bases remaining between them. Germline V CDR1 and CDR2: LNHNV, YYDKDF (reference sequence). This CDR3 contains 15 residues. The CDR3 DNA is TGTGCCACCAGCAGAGGAGCAGGAGCTAACTATGGCTACACCTTC. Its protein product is CATSRGAGANYGYTF.

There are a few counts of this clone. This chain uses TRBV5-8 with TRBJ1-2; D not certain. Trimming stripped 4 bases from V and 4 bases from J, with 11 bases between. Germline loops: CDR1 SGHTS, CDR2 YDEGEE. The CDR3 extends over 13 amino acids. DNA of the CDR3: TGTGCCAGCAGCCCCCAGGACCGCTATGGCTACACCTTC. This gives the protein CASSPQDRYGYTF.

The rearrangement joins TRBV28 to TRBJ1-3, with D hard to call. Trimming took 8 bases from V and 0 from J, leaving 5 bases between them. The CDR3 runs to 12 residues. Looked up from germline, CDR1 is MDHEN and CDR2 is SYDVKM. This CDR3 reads CASRSSGNTIYF. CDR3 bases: TGTGCCAGCCGTTCCTCTGGAAACACCATATATTTT. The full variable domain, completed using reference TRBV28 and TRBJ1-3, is DVKVTQSSRYLVKRTGEKVFLECVQDMDHENMFWYRQDPGLGLRLIYFSYDVKMKEKGDIPEGYSVSREKKERFSLILESASTNQTSMYLCASRSSGNTIYFGEGSWLTVV.

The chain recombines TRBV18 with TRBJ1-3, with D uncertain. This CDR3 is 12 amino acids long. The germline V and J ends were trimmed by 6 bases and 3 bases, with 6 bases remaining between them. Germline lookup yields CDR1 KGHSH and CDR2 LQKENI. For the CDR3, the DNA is TGTGCCAGCTCGCCTGATGGAAACACCATATATTTT. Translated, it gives CASSPDGNTIYF.

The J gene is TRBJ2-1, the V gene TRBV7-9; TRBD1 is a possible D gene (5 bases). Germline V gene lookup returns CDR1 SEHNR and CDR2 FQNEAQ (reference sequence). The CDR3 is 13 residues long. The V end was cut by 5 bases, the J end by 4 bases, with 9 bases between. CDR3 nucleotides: TGTGCCAGCAGCGCGAGACAGTACAATGAGCAGTTCTTC. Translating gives CASSARQYNEQFF. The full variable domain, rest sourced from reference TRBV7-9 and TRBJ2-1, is DTGVSQNPRHKITKRGQNVTFRCDPISEHNRLYWYRQTLGQGPEFLTYFQNEAQLEKSRLLSDRFSAERPKGSFSTLEIQRTEQGDSAMYLCASSARQYNEQFFGPGTRLTVL.

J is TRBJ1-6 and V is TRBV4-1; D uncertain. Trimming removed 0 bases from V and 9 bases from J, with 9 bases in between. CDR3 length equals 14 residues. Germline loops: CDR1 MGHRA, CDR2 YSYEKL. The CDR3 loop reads CASSQESKSSPLHF. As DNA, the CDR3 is TGCGCCAGCAGCCAAGAGAGTAAAAGTTCACCCCTCCACTTT.

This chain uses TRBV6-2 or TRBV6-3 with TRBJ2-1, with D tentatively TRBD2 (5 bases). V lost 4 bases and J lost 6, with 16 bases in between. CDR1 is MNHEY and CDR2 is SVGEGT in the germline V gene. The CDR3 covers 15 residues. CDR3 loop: CASSFVGVRSNEQFF. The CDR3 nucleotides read TGTGCCAGCAGTTTTGTGGGAGTAAGGTCCAATGAGCAGTTCTTC.

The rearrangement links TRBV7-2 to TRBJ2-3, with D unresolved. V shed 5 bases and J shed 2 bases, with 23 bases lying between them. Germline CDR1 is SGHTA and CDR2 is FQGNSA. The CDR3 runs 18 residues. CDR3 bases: TGTGCCAGCAGCCTCCAGCCCCCAAGATTAGCCTACACAGATACGCAGTATTTT. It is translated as CASSLQPPRLAYTDTQYF.

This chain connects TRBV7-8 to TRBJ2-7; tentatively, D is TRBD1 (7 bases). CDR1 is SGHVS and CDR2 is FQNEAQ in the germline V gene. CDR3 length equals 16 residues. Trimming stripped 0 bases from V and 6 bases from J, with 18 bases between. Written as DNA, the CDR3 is TGTGCCAGCAGCTTAGCGGGGGCAGGGGGACTCATCGAGCAGTACTTC. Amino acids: CASSLAGAGGLIEQYF.

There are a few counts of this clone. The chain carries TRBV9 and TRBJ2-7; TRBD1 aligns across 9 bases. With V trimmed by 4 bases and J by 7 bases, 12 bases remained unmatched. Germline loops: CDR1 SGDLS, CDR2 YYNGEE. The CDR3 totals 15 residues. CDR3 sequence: CASSFRPDRGEEQYF. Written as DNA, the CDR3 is TGTGCCAGCAGCTTCCGACCAGACAGGGGGGAGGAGCAGTACTTC.

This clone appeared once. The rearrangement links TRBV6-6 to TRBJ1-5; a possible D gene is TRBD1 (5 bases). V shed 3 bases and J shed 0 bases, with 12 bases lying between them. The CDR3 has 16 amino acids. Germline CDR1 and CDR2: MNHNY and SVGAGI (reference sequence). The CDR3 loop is CASSYKGDYSNQPQHF. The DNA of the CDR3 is TGTGCCAGCAGTTATAAAGGGGATTATAGCAATCAGCCCCAGCATTTT.

For the CDR3, the DNA is TGTGCCAGCAGCCAAGAGCCCGATGGGGGGCAAGGAGATACGCAGTATTTT. Amino acids: CASSQEPDGGQGDTQYF. The V gene is TRBV4-2, the J gene TRBJ2-3; D possibly matches TRBD1 or TRBD2 (6 bases each). CDR3 length: 17 amino acids. V lost 0 bases and J 5 bases, leaving 18 bases between the germline ends. Looked up from germline, CDR1 is LGHNA and CDR2 is YNFKEQ.

CDR3 residues: CASSEDINEQFF. The CDR3 nucleotides are TGCGCCAGCAGTGAAGACATCAATGAGCAGTTCTTC. The chain joins TRBV10-2 to TRBJ2-1; no reliable D call. Germline V gene lookup returns CDR1 WSHSY and CDR2 SAAADI. The V gene lost 3 bases and the J gene lost 6 bases, with 6 bases spanning the gap. CDR3 size: 12 residues.

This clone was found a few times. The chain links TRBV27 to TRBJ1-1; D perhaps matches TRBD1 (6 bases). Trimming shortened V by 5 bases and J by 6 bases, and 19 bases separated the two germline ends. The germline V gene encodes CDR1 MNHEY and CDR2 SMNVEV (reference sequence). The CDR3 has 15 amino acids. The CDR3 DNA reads TGTGCCAGCAGTCCTCGACCGATGAAGGGGGCTGAAGCTTTCTTT. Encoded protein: CASSPRPMKGAEAFF.

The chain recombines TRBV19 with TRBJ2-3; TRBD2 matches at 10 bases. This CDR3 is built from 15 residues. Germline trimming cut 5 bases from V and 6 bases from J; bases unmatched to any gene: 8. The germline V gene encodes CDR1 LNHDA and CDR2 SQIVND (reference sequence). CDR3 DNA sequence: TGTGCCAGTAGTCCGCGGACTAGCGGTTTGGATACGCAGTATTTT. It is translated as CASSPRTSGLDTQYF. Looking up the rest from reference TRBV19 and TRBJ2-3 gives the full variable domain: DGGITQSPKYLFRKEGQNVTLSCEQNLNHDAMYWYRQDPGQGLRLIYYSQIVNDFQKGDIAEGYSVSREKKESFPLTVTSAQKNPTAFYLCASSPRTSGLDTQYFGPGTRLTVL.

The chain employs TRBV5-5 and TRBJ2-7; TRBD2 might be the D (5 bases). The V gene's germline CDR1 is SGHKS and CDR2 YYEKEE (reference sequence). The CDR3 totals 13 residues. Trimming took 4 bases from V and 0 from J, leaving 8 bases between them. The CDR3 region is CASSPGFSYEQYF. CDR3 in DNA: TGTGCCAGCAGCCCGGGATTCTCCTACGAGCAGTACTTC. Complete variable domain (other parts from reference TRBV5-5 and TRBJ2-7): DAGVTQSPTHLIKTRGQQVTLRCSPISGHKSVSWYQQVLGQGPQFIFQYYEKEERGRGNFPDRFSARQFPNYSSELNVNALLLGDSALYLCASSPGFSYEQYFGPGTRLTVT.

CDR3 in amino acids: CASSQVATDTQYF. The CDR3 DNA reads as TGCGCCAGCAGCCAAGTAGCAACAGATACGCAGTATTTT. The V call is TRBV4-3, the J call TRBJ2-3; D remains ambiguous. The CDR3 totals 13 residues. The V end was cut by 1 base, the J end by 3 bases, with 5 bases between. From germline, CDR1 is LGHNA and CDR2 YSLEER.

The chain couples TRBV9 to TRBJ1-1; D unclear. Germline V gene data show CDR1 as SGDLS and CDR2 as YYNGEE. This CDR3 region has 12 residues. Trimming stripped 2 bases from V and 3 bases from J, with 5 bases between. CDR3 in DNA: TGTGCCAGCAGCGTGTTGGACACTGAAGCTTTCTTT. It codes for CASSVLDTEAFF.

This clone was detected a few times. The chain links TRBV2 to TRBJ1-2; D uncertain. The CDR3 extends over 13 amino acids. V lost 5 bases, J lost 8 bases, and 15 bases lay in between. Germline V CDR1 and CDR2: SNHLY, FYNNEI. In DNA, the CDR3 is TGTGCCAGCAGTCCCGGCTCCCTCCAAGGCTACACCTTC. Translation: CASSPGSLQGYTF.

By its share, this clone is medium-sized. CDR3 loop: CASSYGQGYNSPLHF. CDR3 coding DNA: TGTGCCAGCAGCTACGGACAGGGCTATAATTCACCCCTCCACTTT. The chain links TRBV14 to TRBJ1-6; 8 nucleotides agree with TRBD1. This CDR3 has 15 residues. Germline CDR1 and CDR2: SGHDN and FVKESK. The junction had 3 bases not matched to a gene; V was cut back by 5 bases and J by 3 bases. Together with reference TRBV14 and TRBJ1-6, the CDR3 gives the full variable domain: EAGVTQFPSHSVIEKGQTVTLRCDPISGHDNLYWYRRVMGKEIKFLLHFVKESKQDESGMPNNRFLAERTGGTYSTLKVQPAELEDSGVYFCASSYGQGYNSPLHFGNGTRLTVT.

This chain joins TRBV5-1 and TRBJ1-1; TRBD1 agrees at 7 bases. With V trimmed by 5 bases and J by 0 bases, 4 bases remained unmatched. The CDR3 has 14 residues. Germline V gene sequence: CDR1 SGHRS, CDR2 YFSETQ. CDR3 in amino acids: CASRGTVLNTEAFF. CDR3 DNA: TGCGCCAGCAGGGGGACAGTACTGAACACTGAAGCTTTCTTT.

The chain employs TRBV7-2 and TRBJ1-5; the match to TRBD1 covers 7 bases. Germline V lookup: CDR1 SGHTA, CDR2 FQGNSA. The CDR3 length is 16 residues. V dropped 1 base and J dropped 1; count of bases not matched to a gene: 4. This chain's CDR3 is CASSLEGGWSNQPQHF. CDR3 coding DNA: TGTGCCAGCAGCTTAGAAGGGGGCTGGAGCAATCAGCCCCAGCATTTT. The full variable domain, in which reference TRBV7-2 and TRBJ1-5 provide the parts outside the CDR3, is GAGVSQSPSNKVTEKGKDVELRCDPISGHTALYWYRQSLGQGLEFLIYFQGNSAPDKSGLPSDRFSAERTGGSVSTLTIQRTQQEDSAVYLCASSLEGGWSNQPQHFGDGTRLSIL.

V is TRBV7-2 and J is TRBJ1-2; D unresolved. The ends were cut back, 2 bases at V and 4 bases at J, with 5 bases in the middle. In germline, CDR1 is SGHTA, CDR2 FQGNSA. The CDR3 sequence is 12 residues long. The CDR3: CASSLLGYGYTF. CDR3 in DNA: TGTGCCAGCAGCTTATTAGGCTATGGCTACACCTTC.

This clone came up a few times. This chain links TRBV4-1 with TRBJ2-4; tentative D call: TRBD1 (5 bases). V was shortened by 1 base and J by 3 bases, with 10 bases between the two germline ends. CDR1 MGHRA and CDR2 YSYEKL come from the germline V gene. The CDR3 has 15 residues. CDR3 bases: TGCGCCAGCAGCCAAGGGACACATGACAAAAACATTCAGTACTTC. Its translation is CASSQGTHDKNIQYF.